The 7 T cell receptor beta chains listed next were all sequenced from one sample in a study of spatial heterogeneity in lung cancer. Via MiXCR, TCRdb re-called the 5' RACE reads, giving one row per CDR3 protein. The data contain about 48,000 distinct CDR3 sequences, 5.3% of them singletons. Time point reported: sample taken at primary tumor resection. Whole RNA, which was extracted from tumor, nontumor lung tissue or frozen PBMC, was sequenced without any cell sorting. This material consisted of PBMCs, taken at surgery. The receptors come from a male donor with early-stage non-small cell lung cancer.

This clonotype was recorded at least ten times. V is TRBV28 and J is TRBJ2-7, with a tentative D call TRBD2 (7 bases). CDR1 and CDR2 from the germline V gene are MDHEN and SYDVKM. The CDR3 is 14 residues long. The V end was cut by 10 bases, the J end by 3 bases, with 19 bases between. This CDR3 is CATLGGAQNYEQYF. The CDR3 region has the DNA TGTGCCACCCTAGGGGGGGCGCAAAACTACGAGCAGTACTTC.

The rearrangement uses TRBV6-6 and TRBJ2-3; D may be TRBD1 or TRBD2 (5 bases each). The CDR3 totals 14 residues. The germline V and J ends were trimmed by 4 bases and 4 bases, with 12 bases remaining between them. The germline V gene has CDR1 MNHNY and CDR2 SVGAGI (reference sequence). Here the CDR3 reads CASSSGDRSDTQYF. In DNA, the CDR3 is TGTGCCAGCAGTTCCGGGGACCGCTCAGATACGCAGTATTTT.

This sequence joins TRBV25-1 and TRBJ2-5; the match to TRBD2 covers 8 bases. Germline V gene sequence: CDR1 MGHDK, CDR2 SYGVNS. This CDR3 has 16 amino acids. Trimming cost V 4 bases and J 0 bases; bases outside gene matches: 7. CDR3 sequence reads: CASSGYSGKYQETQYF. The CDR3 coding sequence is TGTGCCAGCAGTGGATATAGCGGGAAGTACCAAGAGACCCAGTACTTC.

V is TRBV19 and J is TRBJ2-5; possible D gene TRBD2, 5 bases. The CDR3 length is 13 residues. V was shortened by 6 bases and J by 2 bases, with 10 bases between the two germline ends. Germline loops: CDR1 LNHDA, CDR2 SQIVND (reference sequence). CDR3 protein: CASSPGWQETQYF. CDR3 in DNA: TGTGCCAGTAGCCCGGGATGGCAAGAGACCCAGTACTTC.

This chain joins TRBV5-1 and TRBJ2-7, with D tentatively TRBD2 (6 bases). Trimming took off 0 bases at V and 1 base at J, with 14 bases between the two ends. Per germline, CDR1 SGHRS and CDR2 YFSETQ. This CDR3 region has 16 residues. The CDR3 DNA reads TGCGCCAGCAGCTTGGGGGACTTTCTCCGATCCTACGAGCAGTACTTC. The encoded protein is CASSLGDFLRSYEQYF.

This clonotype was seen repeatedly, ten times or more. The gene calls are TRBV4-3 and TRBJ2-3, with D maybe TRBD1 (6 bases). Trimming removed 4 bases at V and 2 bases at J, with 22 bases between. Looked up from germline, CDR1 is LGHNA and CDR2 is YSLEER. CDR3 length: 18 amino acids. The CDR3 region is CASSPRSTSQGYTDTQYF. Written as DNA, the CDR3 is TGCGCCAGCAGCCCAAGGTCCACTTCCCAGGGGTACACAGATACGCAGTATTTT.

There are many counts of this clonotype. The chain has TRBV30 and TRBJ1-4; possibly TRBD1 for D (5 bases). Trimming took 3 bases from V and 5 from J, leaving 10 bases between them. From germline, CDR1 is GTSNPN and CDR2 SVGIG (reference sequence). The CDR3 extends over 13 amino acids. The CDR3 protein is CAWSVRQNEKLFF. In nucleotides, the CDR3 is TGTGCCTGGAGCGTTAGACAGAATGAAAAACTGTTTTTT.